This T cell receptor (beta chain) was captured by sequencing in a study of blood T cell repertoires in COVID-19. About the study: Both acute and convalescent COVID-19 samples were obtained from the United States, Italy and Spain.

TCRdb's table, derived via immunoSEQ multiplex PCR, lists solely in-frame clones and lacks some. This sample has 100,000 or so clones, with around 81% found just once. V dropped 5 bases and J dropped 5; count of bases not matched to a gene: 8. From germline, CDR1 is SGHVS and CDR2 FNYEAQ. The CDR3 covers 16 residues. Sequenced input: peripheral blood. The sequence was collected from a human donor in a cohort sampled during active COVID-19. The chain recombines TRBV7-6 with TRBJ1-6, with 8 bases that match TRBD1. The CDR3 region is CASSQRQGLDNSPLHF. The CDR3 nucleotides read TGTGCCAGCAGCCAACGACAGGGGTTGGATAATTCACCCCTCCACTTT.